This T cell receptor beta chain was captured by sequencing in a study of T cells in localized non-small cell lung cancer. Worth noting for this clone: Its antigen is currently unknown.

In germline, CDR1 is SGHRS, CDR2 YFSETQ. This CDR3 comprises 14 residues. V shed 5 bases, J shed 0 bases, and the junction held 4 bases outside the gene matches. Study-wide findings and caveats: Adjacent lung exhibited a median of approximately 59 among the 100 most abundant tumor clones. Greater blood T cell density accompanied longer overall survival.

Generated by immunoSEQ multiplex PCR, the TCRdb table keeps only in-frame clones and is missing some. This sample has roughly 89,000 clones, with roughly 90% found just once. The sequence derives from a woman between 40 and 69 years old with stage II squamous cell lung carcinoma. The gene calls are TRBV5-1 and TRBJ1-1; 7 bases fit TRBD1. The material sequenced was PBMCs, taken before any cancer treatment. The CDR3 protein is CASSRGQLNTEAFF. Here the CDR3 DNA reads TGCGCCAGCAGTCGGGGACAGCTGAACACTGAAGCTTTCTTT.